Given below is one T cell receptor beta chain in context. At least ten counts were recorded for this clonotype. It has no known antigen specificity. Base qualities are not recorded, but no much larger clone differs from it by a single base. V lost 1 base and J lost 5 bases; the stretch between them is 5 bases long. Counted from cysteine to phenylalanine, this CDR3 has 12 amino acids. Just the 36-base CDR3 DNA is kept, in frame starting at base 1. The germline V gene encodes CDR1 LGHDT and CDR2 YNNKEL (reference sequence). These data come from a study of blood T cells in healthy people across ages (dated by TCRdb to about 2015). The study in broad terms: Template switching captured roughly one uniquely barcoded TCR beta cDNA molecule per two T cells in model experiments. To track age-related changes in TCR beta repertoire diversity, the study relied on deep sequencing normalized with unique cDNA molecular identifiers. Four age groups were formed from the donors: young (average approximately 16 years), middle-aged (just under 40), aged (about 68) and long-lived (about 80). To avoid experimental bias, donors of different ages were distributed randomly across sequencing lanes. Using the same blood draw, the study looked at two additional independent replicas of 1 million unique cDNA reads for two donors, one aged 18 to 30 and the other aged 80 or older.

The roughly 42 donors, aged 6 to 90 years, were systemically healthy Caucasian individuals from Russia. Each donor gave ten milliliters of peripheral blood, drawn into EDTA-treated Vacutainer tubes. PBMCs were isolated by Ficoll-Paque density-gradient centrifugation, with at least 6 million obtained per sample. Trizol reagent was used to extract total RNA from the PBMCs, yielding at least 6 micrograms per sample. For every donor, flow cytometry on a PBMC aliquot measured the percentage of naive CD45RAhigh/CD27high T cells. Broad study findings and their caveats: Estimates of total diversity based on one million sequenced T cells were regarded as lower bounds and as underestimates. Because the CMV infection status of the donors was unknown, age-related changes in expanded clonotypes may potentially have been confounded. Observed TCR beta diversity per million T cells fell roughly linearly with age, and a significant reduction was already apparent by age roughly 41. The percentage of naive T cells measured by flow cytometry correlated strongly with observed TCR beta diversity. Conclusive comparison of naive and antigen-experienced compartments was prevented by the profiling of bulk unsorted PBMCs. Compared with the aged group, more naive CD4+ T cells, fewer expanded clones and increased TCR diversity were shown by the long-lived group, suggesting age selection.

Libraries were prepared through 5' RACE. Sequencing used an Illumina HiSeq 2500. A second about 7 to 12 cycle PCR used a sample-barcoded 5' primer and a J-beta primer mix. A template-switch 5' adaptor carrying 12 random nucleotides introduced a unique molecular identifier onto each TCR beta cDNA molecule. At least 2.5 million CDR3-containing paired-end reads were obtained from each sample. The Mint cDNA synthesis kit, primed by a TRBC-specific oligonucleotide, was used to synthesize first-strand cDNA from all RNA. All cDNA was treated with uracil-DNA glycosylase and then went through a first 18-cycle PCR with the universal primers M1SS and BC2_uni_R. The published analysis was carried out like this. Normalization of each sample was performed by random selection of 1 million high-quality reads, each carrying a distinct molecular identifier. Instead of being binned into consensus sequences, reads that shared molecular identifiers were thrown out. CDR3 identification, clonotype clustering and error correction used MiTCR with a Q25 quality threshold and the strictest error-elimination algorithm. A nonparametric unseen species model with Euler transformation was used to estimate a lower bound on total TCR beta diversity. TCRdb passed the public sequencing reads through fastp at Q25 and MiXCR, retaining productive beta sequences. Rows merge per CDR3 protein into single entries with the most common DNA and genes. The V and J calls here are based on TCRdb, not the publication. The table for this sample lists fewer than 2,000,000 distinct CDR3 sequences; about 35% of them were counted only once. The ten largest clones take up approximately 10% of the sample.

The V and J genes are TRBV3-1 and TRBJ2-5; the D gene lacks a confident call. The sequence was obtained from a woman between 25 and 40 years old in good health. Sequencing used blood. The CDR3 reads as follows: CASSQVVETQYF. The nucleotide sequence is TGTGCCAGCAGCCAAGTGGTGGAGACCCAGTACTTC.